Sequencing of this T cell receptor (beta chain) was carried out in a study of T cells in narcolepsy. Note on this clone: No antigen is known for it.

TCRdb's copy holds only in-frame clones and misses some; the assay was immunoSEQ multiplex PCR. The data hold about 40,000 clones, with about 91% observed a single time. Study-wide results and limits: Reportedly, autoreactive clonotypes were serially detected in patients' blood but not controls'.

The origin of this receptor is a human donor with narcolepsy. Sequencing was done on a sample of CD45RA- memory CD4+ T cells from PBMCs.

CDR3 sequence reads: CASSVTIFTGELFF. The CDR3 DNA sequence: TGTGCCAGTAGTGTAACTATCTTCACCGGGGAGCTGTTTTTT. The genes are TRBV19 and TRBJ2-2; D is undetermined. Germline assignment: CDR1 LNHDA and CDR2 SQIVND (reference sequence). V lost 5 bases to trimming and J lost 4 bases, with 11 bases between them. The CDR3 is 14 residues long.